Below, 24 T cell receptor beta chains from the same sample are listed, as sequenced in a study of cytomegalovirus exposure and HLA in healthy donors. PCR amplification relied on 60 Vbeta primers (plus 13 Jbeta primers). TCRdb's table, derived via immunoSEQ multiplex PCR, lists solely in-frame clones and lacks some. The table has over 150,000 clones, about 88% seen once. The source material was PBMCs. The receptors here all came from a girl under three years old in good health and CMV-seronegative.

The V gene is TRBV19, the J gene TRBJ1-2, with TRBD1 matching over 9 bases. The CDR3 runs 17 residues. CDR1 is LNHDA, CDR2 SQIVND, per germline (reference sequence). The V gene end was trimmed by 3 bases and the J gene end by 9 bases; junction bases not matched to a gene: 17. The CDR3 loop reads CASSISFSAGTGIRYTF. In DNA form, the CDR3 reads TGTGCCAGTAGTATTTCATTCTCGGCCGGGACAGGGATTCGCTACACCTTC.

The chain recombines TRBV7-9 with TRBJ2-7; 13 bases match TRBD2. The CDR3 consists of 18 residues. Unmatched junction bases numbered 13, after V lost 5 bases and J lost 3 bases. The germline CDR1 and CDR2 sequences are SEHNR and FQNEAQ (reference sequence). CDR3 protein: CASSKVPGLAGKDYEQYF. CDR3 nucleotides: TGTGCCAGCAGCAAGGTACCGGGACTAGCGGGAAAGGACTACGAGCAGTACTTC.

The rearrangement joins TRBV6-8 to TRBJ2-5; 11 bases line up with TRBD2. In germline, CDR1 is MNHGY, CDR2 SAAAGT. This CDR3 spans 18 amino acids. V gave up 0 bases and J gave up 5 bases; unmatched junction bases: 11. The CDR3 loop is CASSYSGSGRAVLETQYF. The DNA for the CDR3 is TGTGCCAGCAGTTACTCGGGTAGCGGGAGGGCCGTTCTGGAGACCCAGTACTTC.

The chain couples TRBV6-1 to TRBJ2-7; the match to TRBD2 covers 11 bases. The trim removed 4 bases at V and 3 bases at J, leaving 2 bases unmatched. The CDR3 is 14 residues long. Germline lookup yields CDR1 MNHNS and CDR2 SASEGT. The CDR3, as DNA: TGTGCCAGCAGTGGACTAGCGGGATTCTACGAGCAGTACTTC. Protein: CASSGLAGFYEQYF.

This chain connects TRBV4-1 to TRBJ2-1; weak D call: TRBD1 (6 bases). With 2 bases removed from V and 8 bases from J, the gap between germline ends came to 19 bases. The CDR3 length is 16 residues. The germline V gene encodes CDR1 MGHRA and CDR2 YSYEKL. CDR3 DNA sequence: TGCGCCAGCAGCCAACGGTTCCAGGGGATATGGGATGAGCAGTTCTTC. This gives the protein CASSQRFQGIWDEQFF.

J is TRBJ1-2 and V is TRBV10-1, with 8 bases that match TRBD1. The CDR3 totals 13 residues. V trimming: 10 bases; J trimming: 3 bases; junction bases outside the gene matches: 7. CDR1 and CDR2 from the germline V gene are WNHNN and SYGVQD (reference sequence). Here the CDR3 DNA reads TGCGCCATCAGACAGGGGTGGGACTATGGCTACACCTTC. Amino acid sequence: CAIRQGWDYGYTF.

V gene TRBV10-3 combines with J gene TRBJ1-1, with TRBD1 matching over 8 bases. CDR1 is ENHRY and CDR2 is SYGVKD in the germline V gene. The V gene end was trimmed by 7 bases and the J gene end by 8 bases; junction bases not matched to a gene: 6. The CDR3 totals 12 residues. CDR3 amino acids: CAIKGQGSEAFF. The CDR3 DNA follows: TGTGCCATCAAAGGACAGGGCAGCGAAGCTTTCTTT.

As to this clone: A read error may account for a junction end that differs from germline. The V and J genes are TRBV7-9 and TRBJ2-7, with 10 bases matching TRBD1. This CDR3 has 16 amino acids. The germline V gene has CDR1 SEHNR and CDR2 FQNEAQ (reference sequence). In nucleotides, the CDR3 is TGTTCCAGCAGCTTAGTCGGGACAGGGGCCCCCTACGAGCAGTACTTC. This encodes CSSSLVGTGAPYEQYF.

The table lists this clone with a few counts. The chain has TRBV5-1 and TRBJ2-5; 10 bases are shared with TRBD1. The germline gives CDR1 SGHRS, CDR2 YFSETQ. V dropped 1 base and J dropped 11; count of bases not matched to a gene: 11. This CDR3 contains 15 residues. For the CDR3, the DNA is TGCGCCAGCAGCTTGTTTGACAGGGGGCTTGGGAAGCAGTACTTC. It codes for CASSLFDRGLGKQYF.

The chain joins TRBV5-1 to TRBJ1-1, with no clear D. V was cut by 4 bases and J by 3 bases, with 13 bases left in between. The germline V gene encodes CDR1 SGHRS and CDR2 YFSETQ. CDR3 length: 14 amino acids. The CDR3 sequence is CASSPWRSDTEAFF. CDR3 DNA: TGCGCCAGCAGCCCCTGGAGGTCCGACACTGAAGCTTTCTTT.

DNA of the CDR3: TGTGCCAGCTCAACCCTTGGGGCCCTAGAGACCCAGTACTTC. Translated: CASSTLGALETQYF. The chain joins TRBV18 to TRBJ2-5; perhaps TRBD1 as D (5 bases). The CDR3 contains 14 residues. The ends were cut back, 5 bases at V and 4 bases at J, with 14 bases in the middle. Looked up from germline, CDR1 is KGHSH and CDR2 is LQKENI.

This chain connects TRBV27 to TRBJ1-3, with D perhaps TRBD1 (5 bases). CDR1 and CDR2 (germline): MNHEY, SMNVEV (reference sequence). The CDR3 is 13 amino acids. The V end was cut by 5 bases, the J end by 2 bases, with 7 bases between. CDR3 bases: TGTGCCAGCAGTCTAGGGGCTGGAAACACCATATATTTT. Translated, it gives CASSLGAGNTIYF.

The rearrangement joins TRBV6-1 to TRBJ1-1, with TRBD1 matching 8 bases. The CDR3 is 17 residues long. The trim removed 1 base at V and 4 bases at J, leaving 11 bases unmatched. CDR1 is MNHNS and CDR2 is SASEGT in the germline V gene. DNA of the CDR3: TGTGCCAGCAGTGAAGGTTGGGGCAGGGGGCAGGTCACTGAAGCTTTCTTT. Translated, it gives CASSEGWGRGQVTEAFF.

This clone has just a few counts. The chain uses TRBV5-4 and TRBJ2-1; D unresolved. Germline V gene lookup returns CDR1 SGHNT and CDR2 YYREEE (reference sequence). V shed 0 bases and J shed 8 bases, with 6 bases lying between them. The CDR3 is 12 amino acids. The CDR3 reads CASSLGADEQFF. CDR3 DNA: TGTGCCAGCAGCTTGGGGGCTGATGAGCAGTTCTTC.

This clone showed up just once. The genes are TRBV30 and TRBJ1-2; D may be TRBD1 (5 bases). The CDR3 consists of 12 residues. V was clipped by 8 bases and J by 3 bases, with 13 bases between them. The V gene's germline CDR1 is GTSNPN and CDR2 SVGIG (reference sequence). The CDR3: CATTSRDYGYTF. In DNA, the CDR3 is TGTGCCACGACCTCCAGGGACTATGGCTACACCTTC.

The chain is built from TRBV7-8 and TRBJ2-5; perhaps TRBD2 as D (7 bases). The DNA end is more similar to TRBJ2-7, so the J call may be wrong. There are 19 residues in the CDR3. Looked up from germline, CDR1 is SGHVS and CDR2 is FQNEAQ. Here the CDR3 reads CASSSSDKATGGAIYEQYF. The CDR3 DNA reads as TGTGCCAGCAGCTCCAGTGATAAAGCGACTGGGGGGGCCATATACGAGCAGTACTTC.

A single count supports this clone. The genes are TRBV19 and TRBJ1-6, with 7 bases matching TRBD1. Germline CDR1 and CDR2: LNHDA and SQIVND (reference sequence). The CDR3 is made up of 16 amino acids. V shed 5 bases, J shed 5 bases, and the junction held 9 bases outside the gene matches. The DNA of the CDR3 is TGTGCCAGTAGTCGAGTGTCAGGGGGTGATAATTCACCCCTCCACTTT. It specifies CASSRVSGGDNSPLHF. The full variable domain, rest sourced from reference TRBV19 and TRBJ1-6, is DGGITQSPKYLFRKEGQNVTLSCEQNLNHDAMYWYRQDPGQGLRLIYYSQIVNDFQKGDIAEGYSVSREKKESFPLTVTSAQKNPTAFYLCASSRVSGGDNSPLHFGNGTRLTVT.

V usage is TRBV6-5 and J usage is TRBJ2-1; 10 nucleotides agree with TRBD1. The V gene end was trimmed by 4 bases and the J gene end by 10 bases; junction bases not matched to a gene: 10. This CDR3 is 15 amino acids long. Germline CDR1 MNHEY, CDR2 SVGAGI. In DNA form, the CDR3 reads TGTGCCAGCAGTTCAGAAGGGACAGGGGCGGGGGAGCAGTTCTTC. It specifies CASSSEGTGAGEQFF.

The V call is TRBV30, the J call TRBJ2-3, with 13 bases lining up with TRBD2. The CDR3 is 17 amino acids. Germline CDR1 and CDR2: GTSNPN and SVGIG (reference sequence). J lost 0 bases, V lost 0 bases, and 3 bases had no gene match. The DNA for the CDR3 is TGTGCCTGGAGTGTACTAGCGGGAGGGCGAAGCACAGATACGCAGTATTTT. Translation: CAWSVLAGGRSTDTQYF.

This chain joins TRBV4-3 and TRBJ2-1; 13 bases are shared with TRBD2. V trimming: 4 bases; J trimming: 5 bases; junction bases outside the gene matches: 2. The germline CDR1 and CDR2 sequences are LGHNA and YSLEER. The CDR3 contains 15 residues. The CDR3 loop reads CASSLGTSGNNEQFF. The CDR3 DNA sequence: TGCGCCAGCAGCCTGGGGACTAGCGGGAACAATGAGCAGTTCTTC.

The chain has TRBV15 and TRBJ2-5; 11 nucleotides match TRBD1. Germline CDR1 and CDR2: LNHNV and YYDKDF (reference sequence). Trimming removed 4 bases from V and 5 bases from J; junction bases left unmatched: 9. This CDR3 is 16 amino acids long. CDR3 loop: CATSTTWTGGRETQYF. The CDR3 region has the DNA TGTGCCACCAGCACAACTTGGACAGGGGGCAGGGAGACCCAGTACTTC.

This clone was observed once. This chain links TRBV6-5 with TRBJ1-6; D gene uncertain. V was cut by 10 bases and J by 9 bases, with 19 bases left in between. The V gene's germline CDR1 is MNHEY and CDR2 SVGAGI. This CDR3 contains 14 residues. CDR3 nucleotide sequence: TGTGCCATTTCAACCGGACTTGTGGGTTCACCCCTCCACTTT. This translates into CAISTGLVGSPLHF.

The chain recombines TRBV5-1 with TRBJ2-3, with a weak D call TRBD2 (6 bases). This CDR3 has 15 residues. In germline, CDR1 is SGHRS, CDR2 YFSETQ. Trimming stripped 1 base from V and 1 base from J, with 10 bases between. CDR3 sequence: CASSLTPSGTDTQYF. The CDR3 region has the DNA TGCGCCAGCAGCTTGACGCCTAGCGGCACAGATACGCAGTATTTT.

J is TRBJ2-1 and V is TRBV7-2, with D possibly being TRBD1 (7 bases). The CDR3 consists of 14 residues. V shed 1 base and J shed 9 bases, with 13 bases lying between them. Per the germline V gene, CDR1 is SGHTA and CDR2 is FQGNSA. The CDR3 DNA is TGTGCCAGCAGCTTAGATCCCCAGGGGGGTGAGCAGTTCTTC. Amino acid sequence: CASSLDPQGGEQFF.